Sequencing of this T cell receptor (beta chain) was carried out in a study of cytomegalovirus exposure and HLA in healthy donors (dated by TCRdb to 2017 to 2019). About the investigation overall: In an earlier analysis of several hundred of the donors, 276 Gb of sequence data and 100 million or so unique TCR beta sequences from about 179 million T cells were reported. Four to six DR-DQ haplotypes were handled as single units for association and clustering, since linkage in the cohort was strong. A later analysis re-examined previously published TCR beta repertoires from roughly 650 donors and added high-resolution HLA genotyping to investigate patterns of TCR occurrence. Alongside the repertoire data, information on donor age, sex, ethnicity and CMV serostatus was compiled. An earlier analysis of around 640 of the donors used high-throughput TCR beta sequencing to judge whether each TCR beta V gene segment behaved as functional or pseudogenic. Among roughly 400 genotyped donors of the cohort, an average of about 240,000 unique TCR beta nucleotide sequences were sequenced per donor, roughly 20% of them non-productive. Of the roughly 400 genotyped donors, around 81% fell in the genetic ancestry cluster associated with self-reported Caucasian donors. Rather than using new phenotypic data, the later analysis identified candidate immune exposures from TCR beta sequences and from how often those sequences occurred across donors. The study aimed to test whether cataloging public T cell receptors could reveal signatures of past pathogen exposure. All discovery cohort repertoires had been generated using a single sequencing platform. In a later genetic analysis, genome-wide SNP genotypes for about 55% of the roughly 700 donors were used, and that subset was treated as a discovery cohort. To predict cytomegalovirus infection status, the study combined high-throughput TCR immunosequencing, statistical association of individual TCRs with disease status, and machine learning. The study profiled the T cell repertoires of fewer than 850 subjects by immunosequencing and related them to cytomegalovirus serostatus. Typing coverage differed by locus: A, B, C, DRB1 and DQB1 were typed in roughly 629-630 donors, DQA1 in about 500, DPA1 in 600 to 610, and DPB1 in around 490. An early release covering 550 to 650 HLA-typed donors comprised 250 to 350 gigabases of sequencing data and around 85 million unique TCR sequences. A separate validation cohort of about 110 different subjects was used in addition to the approximately 640-subject first cohort. Class I and class II HLA loci were covered by the typing at four-digit resolution.

A word on this clone: What this receptor recognizes is not known. There are no base qualities to consult, and no much larger clone falls within one base.

The cohort was made up of 666 healthy bone marrow donors. At the time of sampling, every cohort member was nominally healthy, though immune exposures that went unrecorded were likely present. The donor tested CMV seronegative, placing the donor among the 350 or so seronegative members of the cohort. Every donor gave a peripheral blood sample, and the peripheral blood mononuclear cells from that sample were used for TCR beta sequencing. The Qiagen DNeasy Blood Extraction Kit was used to extract genomic DNA from the blood cell samples. The library was produced with the immunoSEQ multiplex PCR assay. A mixture of 60 forward primers for TCR Vbeta segments and 13 reverse primers for TCR Jbeta segments was used in the multiplex PCR. A multiplex PCR assay on genomic DNA amplified the CDR3 region of rearranged TCR beta genes. The Illumina HiSeq System was used to sequence the amplified TCR beta libraries as 87-base-pair reads. Under the source paper's analysis protocol: A later analysis counted tens of millions of unique TCR beta chains across the 666 repertoires, and approximately 11 million of these chains were shared by at least two donors. Raw reads were error-corrected and collapsed into unique sequences by a nearest-neighbor algorithm in which closely related sequences were merged to remove PCR and sequencing errors. To assign V, D and J gene segments, CDR3 sequences were aligned to IMGT reference sequences. For a sequence to be retained, a match of at least six nucleotides to both a V gene segment and a J gene segment was required. Rearrangements were called productive when the CDR3 lacked stop codons and stayed in frame with V and J; all others were non-productive. CDR3 was defined by IMGT convention, running from the second conserved V-encoded cysteine to the conserved J-encoded phenylalanine. In an earlier analysis of more than 550 of the donors, sequences lacking an unambiguous match to a single V gene segment were excluded. In an earlier analysis of about 590 of the donors, a V segment was called functional when productive rearrangements were above 56.7%, and segregating when the standard deviation between donors exceeded 5%. A statistical classification framework was built to diagnose cytomegalovirus status from the catalog of TCR beta chain sequences. In a later analysis, TCR nucleotide sequences were compared against IMGT/GENE-DB human TR gene sequences so that V and J genes could be assigned. In a later analysis, CDR3 sequences and most-parsimonious VDJ recombination scenarios were assigned using the TCRdist pipeline. A later analysis defined each TCR beta chain by its CDR3 amino acid sequence plus V-gene family, and excluded reads lacking a unique V-gene family. As a way to deal with suspected cross-contamination and a sequencing artifact, a later analysis dropped 450 to 600 nucleotide sequences that were highly shared and had low generation probability. A later analysis calculated a clonal expansion index for each public chain from normalized within-repertoire ranks of inferred template counts. Generation probabilities in a later analysis came from a VDJ recombination model fitted to out-of-frame rearrangements, and those results were checked against IGoR. A later analysis scored TCR-TCR, TCR-HLA and TCR-CMV co-occurrence with hypergeometric tests, applying a repertoire-size bias correction to TCR pairs. In a later analysis, false discovery rates were estimated by permuting HLA or CMV assignments 20 times. In a later analysis, co-occurring TCRs were grouped using DBSCAN, and TCRdist sequence similarity was added for clustering within HLA-allele-positive subsets. Co-occurrence clustering excluded repertoires with fewer than 30,000 or more than 120,000 public chains, plus five with anomalous nucleotide sharing. TCRdb limited this immuneACCESS table to in-frame rearrangements with V and J called. A share of clones is missing; checked studies link under half to unresolved V genes, and the rest is unexplained. V, J and clone size reflect that table, while D and trimming were determined from the DNA. This sample lists about 57,000 clones; around 83% were detected once. The ten largest make up about 4.3% of the sample.

The CDR3 sequence holds 15 residues, the cysteine and phenylalanine included. Only the CDR3 DNA is retained, 45 bases long and in frame from the first base. Ends trimmed: V by 0 bases, J by 0 bases; bases unmatched to a gene: 0. CDR1 ENHRY and CDR2 SYGVKD were looked up in the germline V gene. What the authors observed across the whole study: The authors suggested that the approach could potentially be generalized to other disease states and immunological phenotypes. In a later analysis, HLA-associated TCR beta chains showed more clonal expansion and lower generation probabilities than non-associated chains that were equally common. Presence/absence analyses assumed roughly uniform sequencing depth across donors, an assumption that may not hold. The cohort was sequenced for TCR beta chains only, and without alpha or paired-chain data the features that could be detected were limited. In a later genetic analysis, fewer N-insertions in productive TCRs were reported among donors in an Asian-associated ancestry cluster than the roughly 640-donor mean. A cluster of highly shared sequence variants was judged likely to be a technical artifact of the sequencing pipeline. CMV serostatus was the only immune exposure information available for the cohort. Because the 87-base-pair reads could not distinguish some IMGT-functional V segments, including TRBV6-2 and TRBV6-3, those segments were excluded. According to a later analysis, parvovirus B19, influenza, CMV and Epstein-Barr virus appeared linked to several top co-occurrence clusters. Linkage disequilibrium might explain the correlated functional status among segregating V segments, but an unknown experimental factor could not be excluded. In a later genetic analysis, a missense DCLRE1C variant was associated with V-gene and J-gene trimming of TCR beta chains, and the association was replicated in an independent cohort. In a later analysis, the rate of TCR association differed among HLA loci, with DRB1 alleles having the most associated TCRs and HLA-C alleles having the fewest. Strong co-occurrence of HLA alleles, especially DR and DQ, made assigning TCR associations to individual alleles difficult. In an earlier analysis of roughly 560 of the donors, most TCR beta V segments were observed in productive rearrangements about 87% or about 30% of the time, broadly matching IMGT annotations. The classifier was reported to diagnose cytomegalovirus status with high specificity and sensitivity in both the original and validation cohorts. A further reported finding was that TCR beta sequences accurately predicted the HLA-A and HLA-B alleles for most subjects in the first cohort. Because HLA typing was missing for some donors at each locus, association tests included only the typed subset. The study listed 164 TCR beta chains as associated with cytomegalovirus. Specific HLA alleles were associated with more than 15,000 TCR beta sequences at a false discovery rate of 0.05 in a later analysis. A few of the identified cytomegalovirus-associated TCR beta chains were confirmed in vitro to be specific for cytomegalovirus antigens. A later analysis found that most CMV-associated TCR beta chains appeared HLA-restricted, with HLA associations seemingly driven largely by CMV exposure. About 17 rarely observed V segments, including chromosome 9 orphons, were excluded from the earlier analysis of just under 600 of the donors because counts were too low. While some public TCRs were present in many individuals, most TCR sequences turned up only very rarely across donors.

This TCR was sampled from a young man in good health and CMV-seronegative. Sample: PBMCs. The rearranged segments are TRBV10-3 and TRBJ2-5, with 8 central nucleotides matching TRBD2. This receptor carries the CDR3 CAISESGLDQETQYF. The bases read TGTGCCATCAGTGAGTCGGGACTAGACCAAGAGACCCAGTACTTC.